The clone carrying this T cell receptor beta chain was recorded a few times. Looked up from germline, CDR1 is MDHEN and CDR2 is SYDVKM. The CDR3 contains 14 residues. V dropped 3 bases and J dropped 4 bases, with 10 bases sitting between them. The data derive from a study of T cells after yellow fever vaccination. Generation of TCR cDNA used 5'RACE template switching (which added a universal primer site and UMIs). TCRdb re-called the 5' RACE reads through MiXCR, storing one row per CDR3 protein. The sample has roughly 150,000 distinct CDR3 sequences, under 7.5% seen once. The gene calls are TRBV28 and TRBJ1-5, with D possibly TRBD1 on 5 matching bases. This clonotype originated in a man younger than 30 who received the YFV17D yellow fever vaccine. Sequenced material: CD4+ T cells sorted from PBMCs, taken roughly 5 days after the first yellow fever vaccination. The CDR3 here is CASSFENRNQPQHF. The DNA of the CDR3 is TGTGCCAGCAGTTTCGAGAACAGGAATCAGCCCCAGCATTTT.